What follows describes a single T cell receptor (beta chain). Its antigen remains unidentified. Expressed TCRB transcripts were sequenced, since all the RNA that had been isolated was reverse transcribed. Profiling relied on immunoSEQ multiplex PCR, and the TCRdb table lists in-frame clones only, not all of them. The sample has 150,000 or so clones, about 9.1% seen once. CDR1 and CDR2 from the germline V gene are MNHNS and SASEGT. V was shortened by 6 bases and J by 7 bases, with 22 bases between the two germline ends. CDR3 length equals 15 residues. These data originate in a study of beta chain features in type 1 diabetes. Study information: Across all samples, fewer than 120,000,000 sorted cells were examined. Study-wide points: Over-representation of high TCR-expressing cells was a possible consequence of cDNA sequencing. Moderate but significant shortening of TCRB CDR3s was recorded in all four CD4+ subsets from Type 1 diabetes patients.

This sequence originates from a woman aged 40 to 50 in good health. Material for sequencing was central memory CD4+ T cells from blood. The chain is built from TRBV6-1 and TRBJ2-7, with D possibly being TRBD1 (6 bases). The CDR3 nucleotides read TGTGCCAGCAGCCCCTGGACGCAAGAAGGGGGTGAGCAGTACTTC. It codes for CASSPWTQEGGEQYF.